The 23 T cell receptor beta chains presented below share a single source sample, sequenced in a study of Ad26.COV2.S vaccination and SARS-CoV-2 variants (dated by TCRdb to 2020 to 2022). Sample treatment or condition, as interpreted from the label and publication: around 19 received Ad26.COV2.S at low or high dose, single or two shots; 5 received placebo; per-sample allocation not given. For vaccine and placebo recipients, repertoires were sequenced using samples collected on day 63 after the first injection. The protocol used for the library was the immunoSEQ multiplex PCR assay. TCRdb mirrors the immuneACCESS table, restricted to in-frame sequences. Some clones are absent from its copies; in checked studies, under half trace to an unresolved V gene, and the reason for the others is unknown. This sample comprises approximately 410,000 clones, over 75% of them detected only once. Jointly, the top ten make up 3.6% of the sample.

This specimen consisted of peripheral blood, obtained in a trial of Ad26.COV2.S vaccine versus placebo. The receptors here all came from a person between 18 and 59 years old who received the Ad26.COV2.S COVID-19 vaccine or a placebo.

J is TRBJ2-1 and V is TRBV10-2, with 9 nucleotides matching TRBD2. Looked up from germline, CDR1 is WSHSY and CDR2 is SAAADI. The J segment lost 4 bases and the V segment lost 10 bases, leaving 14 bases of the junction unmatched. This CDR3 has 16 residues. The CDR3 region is CATLPLAGKGYNEQFF. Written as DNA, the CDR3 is TGCGCCACCCTACCACTAGCGGGCAAAGGTTACAATGAGCAGTTCTTC.

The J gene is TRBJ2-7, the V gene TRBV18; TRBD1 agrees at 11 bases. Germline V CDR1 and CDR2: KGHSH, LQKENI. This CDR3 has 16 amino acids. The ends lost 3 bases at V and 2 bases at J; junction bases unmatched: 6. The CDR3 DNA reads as TGTGCCAGCTCACCTATCGGACAGGGGGCCCCCTACGAGCAGTACTTC. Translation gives CASSPIGQGAPYEQYF. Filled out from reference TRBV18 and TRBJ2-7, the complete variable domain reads NAGVMQNPRHLVRRRGQEARLRCSPMKGHSHVYWYRQLPEEGLKFMVYLQKENIIDESGMPKERFSAEFPKEGPSILRIQQVVRGDSAAYFCASSPIGQGAPYEQYFGPGTRLTVT.

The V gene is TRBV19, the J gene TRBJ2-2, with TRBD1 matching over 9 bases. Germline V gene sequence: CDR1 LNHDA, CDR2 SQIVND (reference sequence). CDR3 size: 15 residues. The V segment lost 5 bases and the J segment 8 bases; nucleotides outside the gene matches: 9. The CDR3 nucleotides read TGTGCCAGTAGTCGCCGGGACAGGGTTGGGGGGGAGCTGTTTTTT. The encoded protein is CASSRRDRVGGELFF.

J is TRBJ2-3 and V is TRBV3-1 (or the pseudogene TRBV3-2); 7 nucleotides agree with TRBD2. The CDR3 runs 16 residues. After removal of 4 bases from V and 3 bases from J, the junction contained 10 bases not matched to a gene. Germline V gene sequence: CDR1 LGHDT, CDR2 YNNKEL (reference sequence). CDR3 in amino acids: CASSPDKGGKTDTQYF. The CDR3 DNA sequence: TGTGCCAGCAGCCCCGACAAGGGAGGGAAGACAGATACGCAGTATTTT.

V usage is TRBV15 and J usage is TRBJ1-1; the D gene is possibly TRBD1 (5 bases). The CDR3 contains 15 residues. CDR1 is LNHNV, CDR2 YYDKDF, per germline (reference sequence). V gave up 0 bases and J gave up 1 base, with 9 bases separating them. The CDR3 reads CATSRDLTGNTEAFF. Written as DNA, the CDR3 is TGTGCCACCAGCAGAGATCTTACAGGGAACACTGAAGCTTTCTTT.

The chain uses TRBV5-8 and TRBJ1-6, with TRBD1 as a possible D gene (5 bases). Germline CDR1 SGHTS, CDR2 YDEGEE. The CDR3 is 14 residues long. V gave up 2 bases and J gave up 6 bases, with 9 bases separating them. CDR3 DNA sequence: TGTGCCAGCAGCTTTCAGGGCTCTAATTCACCCCTCCACTTT. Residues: CASSFQGSNSPLHF.

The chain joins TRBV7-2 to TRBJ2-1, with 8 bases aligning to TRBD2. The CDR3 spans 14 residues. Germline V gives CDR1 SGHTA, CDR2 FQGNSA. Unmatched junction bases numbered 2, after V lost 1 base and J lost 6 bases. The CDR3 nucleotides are TGTGCCAGCAGCTTAGTCCTAGCGGGCAATGAGCAGTTCTTC. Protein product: CASSLVLAGNEQFF.

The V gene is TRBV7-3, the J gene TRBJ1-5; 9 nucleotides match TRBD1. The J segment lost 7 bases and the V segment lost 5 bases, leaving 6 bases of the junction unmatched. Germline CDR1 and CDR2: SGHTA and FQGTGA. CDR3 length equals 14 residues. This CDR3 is CASSPNRGRQPQHF. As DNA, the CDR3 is TGTGCCAGCAGCCCTAACAGGGGGCGGCAGCCCCAGCATTTT.

CDR3 sequence reads: CSVRQGAQETQYF. CDR3 sequence (DNA): TGCAGCGTTAGACAGGGGGCTCAGGAGACCCAGTACTTC. V usage is TRBV29-1 and J usage is TRBJ2-5; 10 positions agree with TRBD1. With V trimmed by 5 bases and J by 5 bases, 5 bases remained unmatched. This CDR3 has 13 amino acids. Germline CDR1 SQVTM, CDR2 ANQGSEA.

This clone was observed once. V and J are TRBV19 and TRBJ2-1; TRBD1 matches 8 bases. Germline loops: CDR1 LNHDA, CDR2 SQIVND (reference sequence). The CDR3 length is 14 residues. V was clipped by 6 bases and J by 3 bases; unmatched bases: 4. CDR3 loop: CASRPGQVYNEQFF. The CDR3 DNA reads TGTGCCAGTAGGCCGGGACAGGTCTACAATGAGCAGTTCTTC. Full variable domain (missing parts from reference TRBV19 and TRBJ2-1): DGGITQSPKYLFRKEGQNVTLSCEQNLNHDAMYWYRQDPGQGLRLIYYSQIVNDFQKGDIAEGYSVSREKKESFPLTVTSAQKNPTAFYLCASRPGQVYNEQFFGPGTRLTVL.

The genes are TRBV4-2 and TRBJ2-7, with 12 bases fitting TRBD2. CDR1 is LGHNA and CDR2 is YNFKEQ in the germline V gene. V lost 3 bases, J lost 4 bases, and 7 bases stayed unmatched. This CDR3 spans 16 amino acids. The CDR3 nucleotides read TGTGCCAGCAGCCAGGAACTAGCGGGGGGCCAATACGAGCAGTACTTC. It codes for CASSQELAGGQYEQYF.

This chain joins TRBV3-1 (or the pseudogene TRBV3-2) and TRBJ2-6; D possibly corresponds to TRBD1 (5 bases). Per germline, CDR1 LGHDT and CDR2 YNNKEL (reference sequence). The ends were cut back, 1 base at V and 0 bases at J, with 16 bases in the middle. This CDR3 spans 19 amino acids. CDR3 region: CASSQVYGAANSGANVLTF. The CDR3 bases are TGTGCCAGCAGCCAAGTTTATGGGGCCGCGAACTCTGGGGCCAACGTCCTGACTTTC.

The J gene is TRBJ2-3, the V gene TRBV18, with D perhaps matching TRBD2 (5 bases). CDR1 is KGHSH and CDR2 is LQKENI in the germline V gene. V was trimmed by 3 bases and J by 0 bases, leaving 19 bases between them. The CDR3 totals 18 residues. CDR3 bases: TGTGCCAGCTCACCGGGCCCGGAGGAGCAGTCGAGCACAGATACGCAGTATTTT. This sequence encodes CASSPGPEEQSSTDTQYF.

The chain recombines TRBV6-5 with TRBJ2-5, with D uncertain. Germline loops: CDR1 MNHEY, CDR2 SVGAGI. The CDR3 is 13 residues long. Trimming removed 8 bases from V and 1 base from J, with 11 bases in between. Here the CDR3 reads CASLETLQETQYF. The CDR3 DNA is TGTGCCAGCTTGGAAACACTCCAAGAGACCCAGTACTTC.

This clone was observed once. CDR3 in amino acids: CASSLRDRAYEQYF. In DNA, the CDR3 is TGTGCCAGCAGCTTGAGAGACCGTGCCTACGAGCAGTACTTC. This chain uses TRBV5-4 with TRBJ2-7; D not certain. Germline V gives CDR1 SGHNT, CDR2 YYREEE (reference sequence). The V end lost 1 base, the J end lost 2 bases, and 10 bases lay between the germline ends. The CDR3 has 14 amino acids.

CDR3 residues: CASSPTRGNYGYTF. The CDR3 nucleotides are TGTGCCAGCAGCCCCACCAGGGGTAACTATGGCTACACCTTC. This chain uses TRBV4-2 with TRBJ1-2; D is perhaps TRBD1 (6 bases). In germline, CDR1 is LGHNA, CDR2 YNFKEQ. Trimming took 4 bases from V and 1 from J, leaving 10 bases between them. The CDR3 contains 14 residues.

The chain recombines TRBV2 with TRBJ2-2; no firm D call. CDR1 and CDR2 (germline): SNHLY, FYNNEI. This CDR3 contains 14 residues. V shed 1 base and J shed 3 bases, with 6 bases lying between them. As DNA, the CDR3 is TGTGCCAGCAGTGAAGGAGAGGACACCGGGGAGCTGTTTTTT. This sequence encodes CASSEGEDTGELFF. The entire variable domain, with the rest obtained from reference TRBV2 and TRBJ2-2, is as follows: EPEVTQTPSHQVTQMGQEVILRCVPISNHLYFYWYRQILGQKVEFLVSFYNNEISEKSEIFDDQFSVERPDGSNFTLKIRSTKLEDSAMYFCASSEGEDTGELFFGEGSRLTVL.

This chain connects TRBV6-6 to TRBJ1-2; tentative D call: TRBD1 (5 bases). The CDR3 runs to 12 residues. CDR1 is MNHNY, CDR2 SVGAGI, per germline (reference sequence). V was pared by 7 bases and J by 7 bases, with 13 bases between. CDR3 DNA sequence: TGTGCCAGCAAAAAACAGGAAGGTGGCTACACCTTC. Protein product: CASKKQEGGYTF.

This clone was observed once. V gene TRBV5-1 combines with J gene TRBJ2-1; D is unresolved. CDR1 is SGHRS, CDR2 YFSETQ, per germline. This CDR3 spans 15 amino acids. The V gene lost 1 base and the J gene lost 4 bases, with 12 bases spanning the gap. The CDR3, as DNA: TGCGCCAGCAGCTTGATGGGGAACGGGTACAATGAGCAGTTCTTC. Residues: CASSLMGNGYNEQFF.

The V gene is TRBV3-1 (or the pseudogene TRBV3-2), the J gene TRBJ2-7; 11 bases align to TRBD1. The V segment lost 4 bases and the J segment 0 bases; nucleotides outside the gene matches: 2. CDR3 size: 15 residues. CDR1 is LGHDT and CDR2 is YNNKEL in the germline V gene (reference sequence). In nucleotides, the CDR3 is TGTGCCAGCAGCCCCGGGACAGGGGGCTCCTACGAGCAGTACTTC. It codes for CASSPGTGGSYEQYF.

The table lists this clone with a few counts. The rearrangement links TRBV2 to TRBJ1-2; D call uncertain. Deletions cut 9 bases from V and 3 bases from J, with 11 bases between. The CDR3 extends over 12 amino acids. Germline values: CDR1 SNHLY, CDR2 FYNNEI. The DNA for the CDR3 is TGTGCCAGACCGGCCTTGGACTATGGCTACACCTTC. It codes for CARPALDYGYTF. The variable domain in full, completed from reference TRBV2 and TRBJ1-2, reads EPEVTQTPSHQVTQMGQEVILRCVPISNHLYFYWYRQILGQKVEFLVSFYNNEISEKSEIFDDQFSVERPDGSNFTLKIRSTKLEDSAMYFCARPALDYGYTFGSGTRLTVV.

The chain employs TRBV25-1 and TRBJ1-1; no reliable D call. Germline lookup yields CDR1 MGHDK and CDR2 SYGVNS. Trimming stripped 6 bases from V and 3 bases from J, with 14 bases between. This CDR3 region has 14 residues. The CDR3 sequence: CASSPSREDTEAFF. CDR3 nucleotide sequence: TGTGCCAGCAGCCCCTCAAGGGAGGACACTGAAGCTTTCTTT.

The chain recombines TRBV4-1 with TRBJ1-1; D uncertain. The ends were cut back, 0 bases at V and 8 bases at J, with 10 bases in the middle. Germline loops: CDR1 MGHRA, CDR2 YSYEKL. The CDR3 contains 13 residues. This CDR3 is CASSQDRALEAFF. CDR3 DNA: TGCGCCAGCAGCCAAGATAGGGCGCTAGAAGCTTTCTTT.